The 2 T cell receptor beta chains below all came from one sample that was sequenced in a study of CD8 T cells in Susac syndrome. RNA in amounts of roughly 0.45 to 1 ug was reverse transcribed with random hexamers. A single record per CDR3 protein comes from TCRdb applying MiXCR to the immunoSEQ multiplex PCR reads. The table shows around 130,000 distinct CDR3 sequences, with 90% to 95% occurring only once. Sequencing was done on a sample of CD4+ T cells from PBMCs. The source is a human donor with multiple sclerosis.

J is TRBJ1-5 and V is TRBV7-9; D is undetermined. Germline V CDR1 and CDR2: SEHNR, FQNEAQ (reference sequence). V lost 5 bases to trimming and J lost 5 bases, with 13 bases between them. CDR3 length equals 14 residues. This chain's CDR3 is CASSTAGRDQPQHF. As DNA, the CDR3 is TGTGCCAGCAGCACAGCCGGGCGTGATCAGCCCCAGCATTTT.

J is TRBJ2-7 and V is TRBV6-2 or TRBV6-3; 9 bases map to TRBD1. In germline, CDR1 is MNHEY, CDR2 SVGEGT. The CDR3 consists of 13 residues. The V and J ends lost 7 bases and 7 bases, in that order; junction bases with no gene match: 8. CDR3 sequence (DNA): TGTGCCAGCACTCGAGACAGGGGGAGAGAGCAGTACTTC. Protein product: CASTRDRGREQYF.